This T cell receptor (beta chain) emerged from a study of cytomegalovirus exposure and HLA in healthy donors. Study as a whole: The roughly 670 first-cohort repertoires shared a platform with the 120 or so validation repertoires, as reported in a later analysis.

For this clone: What it binds is not known.

General study points: Listed as cytomegalovirus-associated were 170 or so TCR beta chains. CMV antigen specificity of three CMV-associated chains was confirmed in vitro.

Method: immunoSEQ multiplex PCR; TCRdb's copy keeps in-frame clones and lacks some. This sample has roughly 56,000 clones; 80% to 90% occur once, and the top ten carry approximately 15%. This sequence was found in a young woman in good health and CMV-seronegative. Sequencing used PBMCs.

CDR3 sequence: CASSLGRVTGEPYEQYF. DNA of the CDR3: TGTGCCAGCAGCTTAGGACGGGTCACCGGTGAACCCTACGAGCAGTACTTC. The genes are TRBV7-9 and TRBJ2-7; D remains unclear. The V end lost 1 base, the J end lost 2 bases, and 18 bases lay between the germline ends. This CDR3 is 17 amino acids long. Germline V lookup: CDR1 SEHNR, CDR2 FQNEAQ (reference sequence). Complete variable domain (other parts from reference TRBV7-9 and TRBJ2-7): DTGVSQNPRHKITKRGQNVTFRCDPISEHNRLYWYRQTLGQGPEFLTYFQNEAQLEKSRLLSDRFSAERPKGSFSTLEIQRTEQGDSAMYLCASSLGRVTGEPYEQYFGPGTRLTVT.